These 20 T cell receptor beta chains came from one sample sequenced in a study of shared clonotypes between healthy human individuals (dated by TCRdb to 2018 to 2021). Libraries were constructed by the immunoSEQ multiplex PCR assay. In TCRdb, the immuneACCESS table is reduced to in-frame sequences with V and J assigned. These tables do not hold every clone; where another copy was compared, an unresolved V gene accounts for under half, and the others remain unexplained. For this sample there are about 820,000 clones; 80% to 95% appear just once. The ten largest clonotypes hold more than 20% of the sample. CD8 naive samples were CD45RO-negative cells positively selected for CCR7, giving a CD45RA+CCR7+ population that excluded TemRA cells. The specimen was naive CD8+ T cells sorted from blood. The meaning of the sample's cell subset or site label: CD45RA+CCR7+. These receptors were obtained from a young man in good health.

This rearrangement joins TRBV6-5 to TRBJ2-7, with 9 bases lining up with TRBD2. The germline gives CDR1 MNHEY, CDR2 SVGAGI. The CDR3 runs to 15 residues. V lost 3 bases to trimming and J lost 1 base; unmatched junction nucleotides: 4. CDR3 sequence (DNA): TGTGCCAGCAGTTATAGCGGGAGCATGTCCTACGAGCAGTACTTC. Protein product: CASSYSGSMSYEQYF.

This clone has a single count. CDR3 in amino acids: CASSQGQLSYEQYF. The CDR3 region has the DNA TGTGCCAGCAGCCAAGGACAGCTGTCCTACGAGCAGTACTTC. The rearrangement links TRBV14 to TRBJ2-7, with D possibly TRBD1 on 5 matching bases. From germline, CDR1 is SGHDN and CDR2 FVKESK. The V and J ends lost 1 base and 1 base respectively, with 8 bases between them. The CDR3 has 14 residues.

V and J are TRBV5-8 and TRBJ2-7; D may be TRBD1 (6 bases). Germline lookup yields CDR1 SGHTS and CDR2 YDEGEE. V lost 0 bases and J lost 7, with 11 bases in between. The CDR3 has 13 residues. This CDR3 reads CASSLDRVGEQYF. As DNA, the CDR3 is TGTGCCAGCAGCTTGGACAGGGTGGGAGAGCAGTACTTC.

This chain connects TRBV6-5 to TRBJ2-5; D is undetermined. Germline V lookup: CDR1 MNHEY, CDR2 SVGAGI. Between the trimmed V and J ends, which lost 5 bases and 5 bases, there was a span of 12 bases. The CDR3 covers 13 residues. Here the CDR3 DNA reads TGTGCCAGCAGTCCCGGGCGATCGGAGACCCAGTACTTC. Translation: CASSPGRSETQYF.

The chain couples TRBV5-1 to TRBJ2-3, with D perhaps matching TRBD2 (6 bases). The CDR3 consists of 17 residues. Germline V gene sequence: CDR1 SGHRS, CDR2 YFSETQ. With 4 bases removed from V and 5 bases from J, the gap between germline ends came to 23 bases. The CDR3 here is CASSPLGQNWRGDTQYF. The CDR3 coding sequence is TGCGCCAGCAGCCCCCTGGGCCAAAATTGGAGGGGAGATACGCAGTATTTT.

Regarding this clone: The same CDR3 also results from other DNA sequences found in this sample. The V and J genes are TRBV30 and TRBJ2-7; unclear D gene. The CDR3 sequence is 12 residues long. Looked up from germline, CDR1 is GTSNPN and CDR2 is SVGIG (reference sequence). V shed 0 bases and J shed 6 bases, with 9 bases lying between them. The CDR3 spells CAWSVGVGEQYF. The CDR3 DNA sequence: TGTGCCTGGAGTGTAGGTGTGGGCGAGCAGTACTTC.

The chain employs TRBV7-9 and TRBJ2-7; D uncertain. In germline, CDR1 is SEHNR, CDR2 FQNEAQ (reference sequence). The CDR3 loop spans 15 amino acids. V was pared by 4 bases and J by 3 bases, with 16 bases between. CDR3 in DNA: TGTGCCAGCAGCTCTGGGGTTGGCCCTTTCTACGAGCAGTACTTC. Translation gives CASSSGVGPFYEQYF.

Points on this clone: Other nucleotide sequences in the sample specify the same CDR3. This CDR3 reads CASSFSGTGELFF. In DNA, the CDR3 is TGTGCCAGCAGCTTCTCTGGGACCGGGGAGCTGTTTTTT. The J gene is TRBJ2-2, the V gene TRBV11-2; D unresolved. The CDR3 loop spans 13 amino acids. Trimming cost V 3 bases and J 5 bases, with 7 bases left between them. The germline CDR1 and CDR2 sequences are SGHAT and FQNNGV.

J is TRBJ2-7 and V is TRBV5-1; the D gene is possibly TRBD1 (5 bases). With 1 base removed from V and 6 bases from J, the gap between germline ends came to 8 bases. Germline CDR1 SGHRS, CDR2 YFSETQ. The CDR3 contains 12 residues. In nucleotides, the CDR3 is TGCGCCAGCAGCTTGTCAGGGTCCGAGCAGTACTTC. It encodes CASSLSGSEQYF.

The CDR3 DNA is TGCGCCAGCAGCTTGGCTGGGCTCGGGGAGACCCAGTACTTC. Encoded protein: CASSLAGLGETQYF. The rearrangement uses TRBV5-1 and TRBJ2-5; D is undetermined. CDR1 SGHRS and CDR2 YFSETQ come from the germline V gene. With 0 bases removed from V and 5 bases from J, the gap between germline ends came to 11 bases. The CDR3 sequence is 14 residues long.

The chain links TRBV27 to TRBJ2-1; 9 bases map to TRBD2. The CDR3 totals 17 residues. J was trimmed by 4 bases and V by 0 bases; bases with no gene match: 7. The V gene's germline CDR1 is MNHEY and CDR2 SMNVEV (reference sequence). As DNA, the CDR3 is TGTGCCAGCAGTTTATCGGACTGGACTAGCGAGTACAATGAGCAGTTCTTC. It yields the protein CASSLSDWTSEYNEQFF.

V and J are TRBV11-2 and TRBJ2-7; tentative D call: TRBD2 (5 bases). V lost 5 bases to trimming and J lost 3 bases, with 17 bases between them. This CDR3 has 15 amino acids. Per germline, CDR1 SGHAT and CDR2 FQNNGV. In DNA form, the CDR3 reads TGTGCCAGCAGCCTCCGGGGATCCCTTATCTACGAGCAGTACTTC. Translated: CASSLRGSLIYEQYF.

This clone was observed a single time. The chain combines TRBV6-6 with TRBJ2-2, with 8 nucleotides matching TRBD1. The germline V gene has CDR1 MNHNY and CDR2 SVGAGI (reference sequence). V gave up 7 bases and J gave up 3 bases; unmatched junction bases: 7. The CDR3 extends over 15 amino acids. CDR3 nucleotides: TGTGCCAGCAAGACGGGACAGGCGCACACCGGGGAGCTGTTTTTT. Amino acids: CASKTGQAHTGELFF.

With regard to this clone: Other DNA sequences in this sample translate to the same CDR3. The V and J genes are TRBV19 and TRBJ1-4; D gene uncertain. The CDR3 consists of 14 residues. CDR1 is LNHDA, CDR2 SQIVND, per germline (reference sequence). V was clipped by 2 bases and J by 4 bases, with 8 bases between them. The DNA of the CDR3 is TGTGCCAGTAGTATACGGGCCTATAATGAAAAACTGTTTTTT. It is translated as CASSIRAYNEKLFF. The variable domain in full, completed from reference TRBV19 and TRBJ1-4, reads DGGITQSPKYLFRKEGQNVTLSCEQNLNHDAMYWYRQDPGQGLRLIYYSQIVNDFQKGDIAEGYSVSREKKESFPLTVTSAQKNPTAFYLCASSIRAYNEKLFFGSGTQLSVL.

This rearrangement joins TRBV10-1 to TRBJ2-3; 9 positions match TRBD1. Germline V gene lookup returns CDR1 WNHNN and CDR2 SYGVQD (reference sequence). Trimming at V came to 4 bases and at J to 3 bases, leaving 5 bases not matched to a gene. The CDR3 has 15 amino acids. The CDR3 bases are TGCGCCAGCAGTGTTGGGGGGACAGGGACAGATACGCAGTATTTT. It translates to CASSVGGTGTDTQYF.

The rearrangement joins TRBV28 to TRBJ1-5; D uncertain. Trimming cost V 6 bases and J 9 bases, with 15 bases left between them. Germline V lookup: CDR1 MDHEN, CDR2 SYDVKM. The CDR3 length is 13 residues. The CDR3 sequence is CASSPLGFLPQHF. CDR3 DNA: TGTGCCAGCAGCCCCCTCGGATTTCTGCCCCAGCATTTT. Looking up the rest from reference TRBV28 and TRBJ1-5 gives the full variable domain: DVKVTQSSRYLVKRTGEKVFLECVQDMDHENMFWYRQDPGLGLRLIYFSYDVKMKEKGDIPEGYSVSREKKERFSLILESASTNQTSMYLCASSPLGFLPQHFGDGTRLSIL.

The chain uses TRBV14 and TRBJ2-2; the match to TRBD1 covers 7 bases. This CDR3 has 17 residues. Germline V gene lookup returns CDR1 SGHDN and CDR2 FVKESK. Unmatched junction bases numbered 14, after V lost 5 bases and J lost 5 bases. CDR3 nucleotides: TGTGCCAGCAGCTTAACCGTAAGGGGGCTTTCAACCGGGGAGCTGTTTTTT. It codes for CASSLTVRGLSTGELFF.

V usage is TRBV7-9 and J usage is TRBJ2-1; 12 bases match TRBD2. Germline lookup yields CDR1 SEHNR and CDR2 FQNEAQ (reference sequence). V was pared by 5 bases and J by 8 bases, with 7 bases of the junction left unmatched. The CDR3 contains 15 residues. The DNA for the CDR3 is TGTGCCAGCAGCCTGACTAGCGGGAGCGCGGATGAGCAGTTCTTC. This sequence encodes CASSLTSGSADEQFF.

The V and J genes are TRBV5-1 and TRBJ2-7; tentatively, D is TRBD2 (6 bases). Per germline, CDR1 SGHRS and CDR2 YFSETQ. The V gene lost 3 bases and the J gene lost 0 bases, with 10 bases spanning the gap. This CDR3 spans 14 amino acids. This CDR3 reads CASSYGGASYEQYF. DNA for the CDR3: TGCGCCAGCAGCTACGGAGGGGCCTCCTACGAGCAGTACTTC. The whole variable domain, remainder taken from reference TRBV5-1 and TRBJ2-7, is KAGVTQTPRYLIKTRGQQVTLSCSPISGHRSVSWYQQTPGQGLQFLFEYFSETQRNKGNFPGRFSGRQFSNSRSEMNVSTLELGDSALYLCASSYGGASYEQYFGPGTRLTVT.

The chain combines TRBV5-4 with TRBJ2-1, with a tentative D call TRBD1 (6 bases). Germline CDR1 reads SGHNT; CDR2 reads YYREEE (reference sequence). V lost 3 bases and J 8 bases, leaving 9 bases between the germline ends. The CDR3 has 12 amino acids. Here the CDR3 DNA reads TGTGCCAGCAGCTCAGGGGACGATGAGCAGTTCTTC. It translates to CASSSGDDEQFF.